The T cell receptor (beta chain) described here comes from a study of post-analysis software for immune sequencing data. Prepared libraries of TCR beta cDNA carried unique molecular identifiers. Each CDR3 protein is one row after TCRdb ran MiXCR on the PCR reads. Counted here are hundreds of thousands of distinct CDR3 sequences, 55% to 60% occurring once; the ten biggest clones make up around 11%. There are 13 residues in the CDR3. The germline gives CDR1 SGDLS, CDR2 YYNGEE. Trimming left V 4 bases short and J 5 bases short, with 12 bases between. Findings and caveats of the study: With TRBV5-6, TRBV5-1 and TRBV20-1 included, about 5 TRBV segments were more frequent in patients than in controls.

This clonotype has only a few counts. Its specificity is not known. Sequenced: blood. V and J are TRBV9 and TRBJ1-2; no clear D gene. This TCR came from a girl aged 2-15 years with multiple sclerosis. DNA for the CDR3: TGTGCCAGCAGCTCCCGACCTTTATATGGCTACACCTTC. Encoded protein: CASSSRPLYGYTF.